The 19 T cell receptor beta chains reported below all come from one sample, sequenced in a study of tumor and adjacent non-tumor tissue in lung cancer. This sample's RNA came from whole unsorted tissue. Three rounds of nested PCR, following a modified ARM-PCR protocol, produced the TCRbeta library. Via MiXCR, TCRdb re-called the multiplex PCR reads, giving one row per CDR3 protein. The table includes fewer than 85,000 distinct CDR3 sequences, around four fifths detected once. The sequenced sample consisted of lung tumor tissue. The receptor source for this set is a woman aged 45 to 65 with non-small cell lung cancer.

Points on this clonotype: Germline is not matched at one junction end, which may reflect a read error. This chain links TRBV12-3 or TRBV12-4 with TRBJ1-5; 9 bases match TRBD1. The CDR3 covers 14 residues. The CDR3 region is CVSRGQGGNQHQHF. CDR3 coding DNA: TGTGTCAGCAGGGGACAGGGAGGCAATCAGCACCAGCATTTT.

This chain uses TRBV11-2 with TRBJ1-5; D not certain. V lost 11 bases, J lost 11 bases, and 22 bases lay in between. CDR1 and CDR2 (germline): SGHAT, FQNNGV. This CDR3 comprises 13 residues. DNA for the CDR3: TGTGCCGGCGGCTTAGAGAACGGGGTGGCCCAGCATTTT. Translated: CAGGLENGVAQHF.

This clonotype was observed many times. The rearrangement joins TRBV29-1 to TRBJ2-3; D remains unclear. V was pared by 4 bases and J by 2 bases, with 16 bases between. CDR1 is SQVTM and CDR2 is ANQGSEA in the germline V gene. The CDR3 spans 15 residues. Here the CDR3 DNA reads TGCAGCGTTGGTGTCAGCTACAGAGACACAGATACGCAGTATTTT. Translating gives CSVGVSYRDTDTQYF.

Many counts were recorded for this clonotype. The chain couples TRBV20-1 to TRBJ2-1; D is uncertain. This CDR3 spans 14 amino acids. The germline V gene has CDR1 DFQATT and CDR2 SNEGSKA (reference sequence). V shed 1 base and J shed 2 bases, with 9 bases lying between them. The CDR3 here is CSARGPRPYNEQFF. Here the CDR3 DNA reads TGCAGTGCTAGAGGTCCACGCCCCTACAATGAGCAGTTCTTC.

The rearrangement links TRBV10-1 to TRBJ2-7; TRBD1 or TRBD2 may be the D gene (5 bases each). The CDR3 contains 15 residues. Germline V gene sequence: CDR1 WNHNN, CDR2 SYGVQD (reference sequence). V gave up 10 bases and J gave up 6 bases, with 25 bases separating them. This CDR3 is CATSIGTSTIGEQYF. The CDR3, as DNA: TGCGCCACTAGCATCGGGACGTCGACTATCGGCGAGCAGTACTTC.

The V gene is TRBV5-1, the J gene TRBJ2-1, with 10 bases identical to TRBD2. CDR3 length equals 15 residues. CDR1 SGHRS and CDR2 YFSETQ come from the germline V gene. V lost 2 bases and J lost 9; bases outside the gene matches: 8. CDR3 protein: CASSFLSGRPSEQFF. DNA for the CDR3: TGCGCCAGCAGCTTCCTTAGCGGGAGGCCCAGTGAGCAGTTCTTC.

As regards this clonotype: A read error may produce the germline difference seen at one junction end. The genes are TRBV6-5 and TRBJ2-5, with TRBD1 matching over 7 bases. The CDR3 runs to 14 residues. The germline V gene has CDR1 MNHEY and CDR2 SVGAGI. The CDR3 is CGSNLTGFQETQYF. Written as DNA, the CDR3 is TGTGGCAGCAACCTGACAGGGTTTCAAGAGACCCAGTACTTC.

About this clonotype itself: This CDR3 fails to terminate in the conserved phenylalanine or tryptophan, so it likely reflects a read error. This chain joins TRBV11-2 and TRBJ2-7; D tentatively reads TRBD1 or TRBD2 (5 bases each). The length of the CDR3 is 15 residues. CDR1 and CDR2 from the germline V gene are SGHAT and FQNNGV. The CDR3 DNA reads TGTGCCAACAGCTTAATATGGGGGAGCTCCTACGAGCAGTACTTG. It specifies CANSLIWGSSYEQYL.

On this clonotype: One end of the junction fails to match germline, which may point to a read error. The chain carries TRBV14 and TRBJ2-7; D uncertain. Germline CDR1 is SGHDN and CDR2 is FVKESK. The CDR3 covers 12 residues. DNA for the CDR3: TGTTCCAGCAGCCATGACACCTACGGGCAGTACTTC. Its translation is CSSSHDTYGQYF.

V gene TRBV12-1 combines with J gene TRBJ2-1; TRBD2 was called by the table and not checked on the DNA. TRBV12-1 is a pseudogene locus. The CDR3 loop spans 18 amino acids. CDR3 sequence: CASSFIPCGTSGRGEQFF. The CDR3 DNA reads TGTGCCAGCAGCTTTATACCCTGCGGGACTAGCGGGAGGGGCGAGCAGTTCTTC.

To note about this clonotype: A read error is likely, as this CDR3 ends without the conserved phenylalanine or tryptophan. V and J are TRBV4-1 and TRBJ2-1; 12 bases line up with TRBD2. Germline V CDR1 and CDR2: MGHRA, YSYEKL. The CDR3 spans 18 residues. CDR3 sequence (DNA): TGCGCCAGCAGCCCGGGACTAGCGGGCTTCAGTTCCTACGATGAGCAGTTCCTC. It encodes CASSPGLAGFSSYDEQFL.

In its sample, this clonotype was seen many times. The rearrangement joins TRBV28 to TRBJ2-1; D uncertain. CDR1 and CDR2 (germline): MDHEN, SYDVKM. The CDR3 is 12 amino acids. V shed 4 bases and J shed 7 bases, with 8 bases lying between them. CDR3: CASSYRMNEQFF. The CDR3 DNA is TGTGCCAGCAGTTATAGAATGAATGAGCAGTTCTTC.

This clonotype was seen a handful of times. A read error may produce the germline difference seen at one junction end. This rearrangement joins TRBV11-3 to TRBJ2-2, with 11 bases that match TRBD2. CDR1 is SGHNT and CDR2 is YENEEA in the germline V gene. The CDR3 loop spans 14 amino acids. CDR3 coding DNA: TGTACCAGCAGCCTAGCGGGGGGCACCGGGGAGTTGCTTTTT. It codes for CTSSLAGGTGELLF.

The J gene is TRBJ1-5, the V gene TRBV7-2; D might be TRBD1 (5 bases). The CDR3 has 15 amino acids. Germline loops: CDR1 SGHTA, CDR2 FQGNSA. V lost 5 bases and J lost 3, with 14 bases in between. In nucleotides, the CDR3 is TGTGCCAGCAGCGGAGGATGGGGGGACAATCAGCCCCAGCATTTT. As protein: CASSGGWGDNQPQHF. Variable domain in full (rest from reference TRBV7-2 and TRBJ1-5): GAGVSQSPSNKVTEKGKDVELRCDPISGHTALYWYRQSLGQGLEFLIYFQGNSAPDKSGLPSDRFSAERTGGSVSTLTIQRTQQEDSAVYLCASSGGWGDNQPQHFGDGTRLSIL.

Ten or more counts support this clonotype. V and J are TRBV4-1 and TRBJ2-7; D gene uncertain. CDR1 and CDR2 (germline): MGHRA, YSYEKL. Deletions cut 0 bases from V and 1 base from J, with 10 bases between. The CDR3 consists of 15 residues. The CDR3 DNA is TGCGCCAGCAGCCAAGAGGCTCGGCCTTCCTACGAGCAGTACTTC. This codes for CASSQEARPSYEQYF.

The rearrangement joins TRBV6-1 to TRBJ1-4; D call uncertain. CDR3 length: 12 residues. Per the germline V gene, CDR1 is MNHNS and CDR2 is SASEGT. The CDR3 bases are TGTGCTACCGGTGAGATTCCCGAAAAACTGTTTTTT. Translated, it gives CATGEIPEKLFF.

Notes on this clonotype: Germline and junction disagree at one end, which may indicate a read error. V is TRBV6-6 and J is TRBJ1-1; no clear D gene. In germline, CDR1 is MNHNY, CDR2 SVGAGI (reference sequence). CDR3 size: 13 residues. This CDR3 reads CASSVSENTEVFF. CDR3 DNA: TGTGCCAGCAGTGTTTCCGAGAACACTGAAGTTTTCTTT.

As concerns this clonotype: A read error may account for a junction end that differs from germline. This rearrangement joins TRBV30 to TRBJ2-2, with D tentatively TRBD1 (6 bases). Looked up from germline, CDR1 is GTSNPN and CDR2 is SVGIG (reference sequence). The CDR3 contains 13 residues. The CDR3 region is CASTIRGNGELFF. For the CDR3, the DNA is TGTGCCTCGACTATAAGGGGGAACGGGGAACTGTTTTTT. Variable domain in full (rest from reference TRBV30 and TRBJ2-2): SQTIHQWPATLVQPVGSPLSLECTVEGTSNPNLYWYRQAAGRGLQLLFYSVGIGQISSEVPQNLSASRPQDRQFILSSKKLLLSDSGFYLCASTIRGNGELFFGEGSRLTVL.

Concerning this clonotype itself: Germline is not matched at one junction end, which may reflect a read error. This chain connects TRBV11-2 to TRBJ1-1; 8 bases match TRBD1. The CDR3 loop spans 14 amino acids. Germline V CDR1 and CDR2: SGHAT, FQNNGV. The CDR3 DNA reads TGTGGCAGCAGCTTTTTGGACAGGGACACTGAAGCTCTCTTT. This sequence encodes CGSSFLDRDTEALF.